The source of this TCR beta chain is a study of blood T cells in healthy people across ages. Primed by a sample-barcoded 5' primer and a J-beta primer mix, a second PCR proceeded for about 6 to 11 cycles. TCRdb itself ran the 5' RACE reads through MiXCR, one entry per CDR3 protein. This table has 550,000 to 650,000 distinct CDR3 sequences, about 25% appearing once. The length of the CDR3 is 14 residues. Germline V CDR1 and CDR2: MNHNY, SVGAGI (reference sequence). Trimming removed 4 bases from V and 2 bases from J, with 12 bases in between. The data also belong to a second study, concerning T cells of mothers and their children. According to that study: Each child gave a few million TCR beta CDR3 reads (each mother, over 10 million).

The sample taken for sequencing was blood. The clonotype was recovered from a boy aged 2-9 years in good health. The chain recombines TRBV6-6 with TRBJ2-7; tentatively, D is TRBD1 (6 bases). The CDR3 loop is CASSSTGQAYEQYF. In nucleotides, the CDR3 is TGTGCCAGCAGTTCCACGGGACAAGCCTACGAGCAGTACTTC.